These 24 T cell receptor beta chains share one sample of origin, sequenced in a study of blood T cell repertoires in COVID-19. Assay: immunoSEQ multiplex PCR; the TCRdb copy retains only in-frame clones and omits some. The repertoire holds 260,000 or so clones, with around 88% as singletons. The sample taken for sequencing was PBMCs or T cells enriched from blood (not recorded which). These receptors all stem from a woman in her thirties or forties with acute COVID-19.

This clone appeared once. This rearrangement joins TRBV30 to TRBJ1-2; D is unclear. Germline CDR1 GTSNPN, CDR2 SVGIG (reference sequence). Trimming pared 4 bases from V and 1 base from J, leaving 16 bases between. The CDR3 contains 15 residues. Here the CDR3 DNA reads TGTGCCTGGATCTCCGTGGGCGAGGGTAACTATGGCTACACCTTC. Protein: CAWISVGEGNYGYTF. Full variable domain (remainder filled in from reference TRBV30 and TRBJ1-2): SQTIHQWPATLVQPVGSPLSLECTVEGTSNPNLYWYRQAAGRGLQLLFYSVGIGQISSEVPQNLSASRPQDRQFILSSKKLLLSDSGFYLCAWISVGEGNYGYTFGSGTRLTVV.

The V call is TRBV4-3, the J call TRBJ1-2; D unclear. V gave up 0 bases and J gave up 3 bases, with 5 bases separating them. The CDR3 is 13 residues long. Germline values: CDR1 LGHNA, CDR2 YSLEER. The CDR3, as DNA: TGCGCCAGCAGCCAAGAGGCTCACTATGGCTACACCTTC. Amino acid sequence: CASSQEAHYGYTF.

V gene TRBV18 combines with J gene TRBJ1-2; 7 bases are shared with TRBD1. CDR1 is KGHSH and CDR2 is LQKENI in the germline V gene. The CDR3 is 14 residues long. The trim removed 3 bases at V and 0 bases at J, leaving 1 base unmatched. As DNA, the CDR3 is TGTGCCAGCTCACCGGGACAGTCTAACTATGGCTACACCTTC. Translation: CASSPGQSNYGYTF. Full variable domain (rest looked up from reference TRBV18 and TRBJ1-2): NAGVMQNPRHLVRRRGQEARLRCSPMKGHSHVYWYRQLPEEGLKFMVYLQKENIIDESGMPKERFSAEFPKEGPSILRIQQVVRGDSAAYFCASSPGQSNYGYTFGSGTRLTVV.

The CDR3 spells CASSEEKTGVDTF. The CDR3 DNA sequence: TGTGCCAGCAGTGAAGAGAAGACAGGGGTAGACACCTTC. The chain employs TRBV2 and TRBJ1-2, with 8 bases identical to TRBD1. Germline-derived CDR1 and CDR2 are SNHLY and FYNNEI. The CDR3 loop spans 13 amino acids. Trimming removed 1 base from V and 12 bases from J; junction bases left unmatched: 7.

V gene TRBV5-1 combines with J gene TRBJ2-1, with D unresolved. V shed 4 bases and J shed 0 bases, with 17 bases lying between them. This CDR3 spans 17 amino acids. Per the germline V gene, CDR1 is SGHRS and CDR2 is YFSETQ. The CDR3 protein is CASSPSVSQSSYNEQFF. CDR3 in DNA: TGCGCCAGCAGCCCCTCCGTTAGCCAGAGCTCCTACAATGAGCAGTTCTTC.

The CDR3 sequence: CASSTGGASTEAFF. CDR3 DNA: TGTGCCAGTAGTACGGGGGGCGCGAGCACTGAAGCTTTCTTT. The chain couples TRBV19 to TRBJ1-1; possibly TRBD1 for D (6 bases). The germline V gene has CDR1 LNHDA and CDR2 SQIVND (reference sequence). This CDR3 has 14 residues. Trimming pared 4 bases from V and 4 bases from J, leaving 13 bases between.

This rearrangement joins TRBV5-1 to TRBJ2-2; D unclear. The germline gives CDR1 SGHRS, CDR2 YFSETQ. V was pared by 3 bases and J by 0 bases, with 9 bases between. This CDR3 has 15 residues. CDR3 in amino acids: CASSWYIPNTGELFF. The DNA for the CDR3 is TGCGCCAGCAGCTGGTACATACCGAACACCGGGGAGCTGTTTTTT. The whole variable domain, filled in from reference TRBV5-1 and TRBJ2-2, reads KAGVTQTPRYLIKTRGQQVTLSCSPISGHRSVSWYQQTPGQGLQFLFEYFSETQRNKGNFPGRFSGRQFSNSRSEMNVSTLELGDSALYLCASSWYIPNTGELFFGEGSRLTVL.

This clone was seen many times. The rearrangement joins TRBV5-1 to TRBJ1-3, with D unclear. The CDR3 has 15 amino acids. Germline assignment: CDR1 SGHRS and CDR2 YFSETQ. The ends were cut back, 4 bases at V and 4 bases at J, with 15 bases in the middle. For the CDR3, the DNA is TGCGCCAGCAGCCCCCTCGGGGTGGTCGGAAACACCATATATTTT. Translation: CASSPLGVVGNTIYF.

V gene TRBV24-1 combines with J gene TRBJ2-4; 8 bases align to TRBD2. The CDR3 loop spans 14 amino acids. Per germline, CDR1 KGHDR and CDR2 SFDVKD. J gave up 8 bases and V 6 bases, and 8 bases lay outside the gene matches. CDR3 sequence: CATSSGSMVDIQYF. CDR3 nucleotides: TGTGCCACCAGTAGCGGGAGTATGGTGGACATTCAGTACTTC.

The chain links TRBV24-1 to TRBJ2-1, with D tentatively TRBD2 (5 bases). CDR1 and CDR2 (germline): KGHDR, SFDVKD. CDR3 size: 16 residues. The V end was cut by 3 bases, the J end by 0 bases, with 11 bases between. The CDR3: CATSDERRLSYNEQFF. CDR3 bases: TGTGCCACCAGTGATGAGCGGCGACTCTCCTACAATGAGCAGTTCTTC.

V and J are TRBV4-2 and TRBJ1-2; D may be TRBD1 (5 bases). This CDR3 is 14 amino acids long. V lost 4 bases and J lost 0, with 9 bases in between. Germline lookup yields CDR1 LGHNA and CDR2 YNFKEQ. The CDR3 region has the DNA TGTGCCAGCAGCCCAGGGTTAGCTAACTATGGCTACACCTTC. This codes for CASSPGLANYGYTF.

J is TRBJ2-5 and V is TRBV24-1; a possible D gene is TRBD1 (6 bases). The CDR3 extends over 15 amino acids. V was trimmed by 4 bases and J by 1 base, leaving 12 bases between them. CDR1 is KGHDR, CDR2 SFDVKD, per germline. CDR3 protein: CATSDSQGTQETQYF. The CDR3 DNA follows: TGTGCCACCAGTGACTCACAGGGAACCCAAGAGACCCAGTACTTC.

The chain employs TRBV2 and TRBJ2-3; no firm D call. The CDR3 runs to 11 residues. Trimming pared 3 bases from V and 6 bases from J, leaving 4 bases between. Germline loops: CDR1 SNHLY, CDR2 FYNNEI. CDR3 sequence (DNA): TGTGCCAGCAGTGAGTATGATACGCAGTATTTT. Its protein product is CASSEYDTQYF.

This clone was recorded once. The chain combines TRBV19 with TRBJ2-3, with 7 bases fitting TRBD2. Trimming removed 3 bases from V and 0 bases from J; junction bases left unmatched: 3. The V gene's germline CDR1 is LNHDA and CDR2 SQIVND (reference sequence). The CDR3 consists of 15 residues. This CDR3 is CASSILADSTDTQYF. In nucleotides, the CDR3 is TGTGCCAGTAGTATCCTAGCGGACAGCACAGATACGCAGTATTTT.

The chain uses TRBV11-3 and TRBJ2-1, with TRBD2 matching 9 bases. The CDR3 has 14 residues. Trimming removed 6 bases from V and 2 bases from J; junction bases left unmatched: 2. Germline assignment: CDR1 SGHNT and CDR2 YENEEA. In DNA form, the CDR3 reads TGTGCCAGCAGGCGGGAGGGGGCCTACAATGAGCAGTTCTTC. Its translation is CASRREGAYNEQFF.

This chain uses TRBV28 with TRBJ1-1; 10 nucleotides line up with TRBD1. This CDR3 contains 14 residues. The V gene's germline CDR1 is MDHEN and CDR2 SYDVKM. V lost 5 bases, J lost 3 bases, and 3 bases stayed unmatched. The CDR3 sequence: CASSPGQGDTEAFF. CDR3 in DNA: TGTGCCAGCAGTCCCGGACAGGGGGACACTGAAGCTTTCTTT.

The chain's CDR3 is CASSPSGQGALSTEAFF. The CDR3, as DNA: TGTGCCAGCAGCCCCTCCGGACAGGGGGCCCTTAGCACTGAAGCTTTCTTT. The J gene is TRBJ1-1, the V gene TRBV7-9; 11 positions agree with TRBD1. Trimming at V came to 5 bases and at J to 4 bases, leaving 12 bases not matched to a gene. The CDR3 covers 17 residues. The germline V gene encodes CDR1 SEHNR and CDR2 FQNEAQ (reference sequence).

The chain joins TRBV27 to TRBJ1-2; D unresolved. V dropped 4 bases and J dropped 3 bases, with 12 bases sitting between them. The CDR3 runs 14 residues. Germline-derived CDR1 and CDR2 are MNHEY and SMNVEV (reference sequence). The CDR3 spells CASSWSKAHYGYTF. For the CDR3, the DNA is TGTGCCAGCAGTTGGAGTAAAGCCCACTATGGCTACACCTTC.

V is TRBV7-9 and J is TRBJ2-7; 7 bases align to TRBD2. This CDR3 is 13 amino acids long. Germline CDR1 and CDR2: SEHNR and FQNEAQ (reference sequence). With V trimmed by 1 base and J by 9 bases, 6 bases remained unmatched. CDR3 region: CASSLEGTTPQYV. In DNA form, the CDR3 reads TGTGCCAGCAGCTTAGAAGGGACTACCCCGCAGTACGTC.

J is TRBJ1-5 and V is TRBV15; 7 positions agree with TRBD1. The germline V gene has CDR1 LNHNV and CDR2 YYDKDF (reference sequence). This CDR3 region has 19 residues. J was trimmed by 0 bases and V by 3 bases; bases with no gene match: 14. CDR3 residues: CATSRQTGQDWYSNQPQHF. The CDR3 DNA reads TGTGCCACCAGCAGGCAGACAGGGCAAGACTGGTATAGCAATCAGCCCCAGCATTTT.

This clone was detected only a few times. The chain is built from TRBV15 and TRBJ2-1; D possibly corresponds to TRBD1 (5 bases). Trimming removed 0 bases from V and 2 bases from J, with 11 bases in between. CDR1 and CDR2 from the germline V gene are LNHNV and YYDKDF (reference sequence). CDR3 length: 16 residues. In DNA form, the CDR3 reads TGTGCCACCAGCAGAGATATGGCAGGGACCTACAATGAGCAGTTCTTC. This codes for CATSRDMAGTYNEQFF.

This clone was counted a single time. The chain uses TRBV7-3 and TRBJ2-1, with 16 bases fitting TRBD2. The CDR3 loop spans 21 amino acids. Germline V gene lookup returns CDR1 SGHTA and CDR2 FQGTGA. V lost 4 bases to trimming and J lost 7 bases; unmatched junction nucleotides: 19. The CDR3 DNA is TGTGCCAGCAGCTCTCCGTTATCCGGGACTAGCGGGAGGGCCTTGTTGAATGAGCAGTTCTTC. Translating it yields CASSSPLSGTSGRALLNEQFF.

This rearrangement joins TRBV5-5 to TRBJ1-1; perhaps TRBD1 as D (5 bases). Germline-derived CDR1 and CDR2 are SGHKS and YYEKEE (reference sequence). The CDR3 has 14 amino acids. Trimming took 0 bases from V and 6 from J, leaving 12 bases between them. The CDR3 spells CASSLDTGRPEAFF. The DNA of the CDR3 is TGTGCCAGCAGCTTGGACACAGGACGTCCTGAAGCTTTCTTT. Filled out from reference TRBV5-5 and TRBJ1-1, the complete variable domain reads DAGVTQSPTHLIKTRGQQVTLRCSPISGHKSVSWYQQVLGQGPQFIFQYYEKEERGRGNFPDRFSARQFPNYSSELNVNALLLGDSALYLCASSLDTGRPEAFFGQGTRLTVV.

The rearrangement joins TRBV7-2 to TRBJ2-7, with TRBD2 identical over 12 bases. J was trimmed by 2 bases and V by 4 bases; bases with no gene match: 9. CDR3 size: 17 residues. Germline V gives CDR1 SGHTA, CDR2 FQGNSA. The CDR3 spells CASSSLFTSGRTYEQYV. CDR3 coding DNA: TGTGCCAGCAGCTCTCTCTTCACTAGCGGGAGGACCTACGAGCAGTACGTC.